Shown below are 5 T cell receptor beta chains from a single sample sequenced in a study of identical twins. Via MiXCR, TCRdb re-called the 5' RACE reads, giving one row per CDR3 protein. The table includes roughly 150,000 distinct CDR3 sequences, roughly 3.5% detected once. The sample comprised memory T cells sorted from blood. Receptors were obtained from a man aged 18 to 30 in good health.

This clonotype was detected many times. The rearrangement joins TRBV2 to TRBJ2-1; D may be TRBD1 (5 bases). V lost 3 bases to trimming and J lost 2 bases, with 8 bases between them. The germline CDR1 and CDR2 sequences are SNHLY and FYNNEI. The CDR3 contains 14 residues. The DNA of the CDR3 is TGTGCCAGCAGTGACAGGGCTACCTACAATGAGCAGTTCTTC. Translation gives CASSDRATYNEQFF.

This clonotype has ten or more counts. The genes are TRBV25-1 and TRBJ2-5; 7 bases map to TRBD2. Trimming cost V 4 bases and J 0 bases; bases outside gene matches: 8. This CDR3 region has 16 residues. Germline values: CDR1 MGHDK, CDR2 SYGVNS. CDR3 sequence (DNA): TGTGCCAGCAGTGTAGCTAGCGGAACGTACCAAGAGACCCAGTACTTC. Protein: CASSVASGTYQETQYF.

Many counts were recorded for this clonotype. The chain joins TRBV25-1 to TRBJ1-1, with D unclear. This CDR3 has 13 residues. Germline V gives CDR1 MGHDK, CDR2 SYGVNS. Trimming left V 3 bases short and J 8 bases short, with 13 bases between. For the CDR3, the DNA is TGTGCCAGCAGTGATCGGTTGGGGTCCGAAGCTTTCTTT. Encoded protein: CASSDRLGSEAFF.

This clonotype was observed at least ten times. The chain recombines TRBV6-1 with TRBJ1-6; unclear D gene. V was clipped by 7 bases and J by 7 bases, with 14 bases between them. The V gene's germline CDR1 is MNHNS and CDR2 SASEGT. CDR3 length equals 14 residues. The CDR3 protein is CASTYTSGNSPLHF. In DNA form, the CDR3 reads TGTGCCAGCACCTACACCTCGGGGAATTCACCCCTCCACTTT.

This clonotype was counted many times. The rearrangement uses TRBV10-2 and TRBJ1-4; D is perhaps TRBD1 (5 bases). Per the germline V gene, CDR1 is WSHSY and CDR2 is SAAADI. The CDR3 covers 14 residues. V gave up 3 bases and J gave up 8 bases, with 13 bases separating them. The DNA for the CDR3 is TGCGCCAGCAGTGAAGGCAGGGAAGGGGAAAAACTGTTTTTT. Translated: CASSEGREGEKLFF.